One sample yielded the 2 T cell receptor beta chains listed below, sequenced in a study of shared clonotypes between healthy human individuals. Produced via immunoSEQ multiplex PCR; TCRdb's table is partial and in-frame only. This table has about 2,100,000 clones, 90% to 95% appearing once. CD45RO-negative cells were positively selected for CCR7, leaving out terminally differentiated effector memory CD45RA+ cells. Sequencing was carried out using naive CD8+ T cells from PBMCs. The receptor set was obtained from a young man in good health. Some clones in this sample may be carry-over from other donors' samples.

V gene TRBV5-4 combines with J gene TRBJ2-2; tentative D call: TRBD1 (6 bases). This CDR3 is 16 amino acids long. V was pared by 4 bases and J by 0 bases, with 13 bases between. Germline V CDR1 and CDR2: SGHNT, YYREEE (reference sequence). CDR3 in DNA: TGTGCCAGCAGCGGAGACAGGATGACGAACACCGGGGAGCTGTTTTTT. Residues: CASSGDRMTNTGELFF.

The chain has TRBV19 and TRBJ1-5, with 8 bases identical to TRBD1. CDR3 length: 16 residues. Germline V gene data show CDR1 as LNHDA and CDR2 as SQIVND (reference sequence). Trimming at V came to 10 bases and at J to 5 bases, leaving 16 bases not matched to a gene. This chain's CDR3 is CATSDEDRDLYQPQHF. The CDR3, as DNA: TGTGCCACCTCGGATGAGGACAGGGATCTCTATCAGCCCCAGCATTTT.